A selection of T cell receptor beta chains follows, all from one sample in a study of patients and donors after allogeneic stem cell transplantation. Each CDR3 protein gets one entry after TCRdb re-called the RT-PCR reads with MiXCR. The sample records about 150,000 distinct CDR3 sequences, approximately 22% being singletons. The sequencing input was blood, either unsorted or a sorted T cell fraction (not recorded which). Receptors were obtained from a human donor who was either an allogeneic HSCT recipient or a stem cell or donor lymphocyte infusion donor (not recorded which). It is not recorded whose cells these are; they may come from a transplant donor. CDR3s include the opening cysteine and the closing phenylalanine or tryptophan. D genes are given only for firm matches. A row's size may be missing; if present it is once, few, many or a size class.

clone_size d_call j_call v_call cdr3_nt cdr3_aa
few TRBD2 TRBJ2-5 TRBV5-1 TGCGCCAGCAGCACCGGACTAGCGGGGGTCCAAGAGACCCAGTACTTC CASSTGLAGVQETQYF
- - TRBJ1-5 TRBV12-3/TRBV12-4 TGTGCCAGCAGTTTACTGATCAGGGATCAGCCCCAGCATTTT CASSLLIRDQPQHF
- - TRBJ2-1 TRBV5-1 TGCGCCAGCAGCTTGGCTTCAGGGGACAATGAGCAGTTCTTC CASSLASGDNEQFF
many TRBD1 TRBJ1-6 TRBV14 TGTGCCAGCAGCCAAGCCTCCGGGACAGTAACTTCACCCCTCCACTTT CASSQASGTVTSPLHF
- - TRBJ1-4 TRBV9 TGTGCCAGCAGCGTGGAGTCCCGGGGACACCTGTTTTTT CASSVESRGHLFF
- - TRBJ2-1 TRBV6-2/TRBV6-3 TGTGCCAGCAGTAACCGGGACTGGCTCAATGAGCAGTTCTTC CASSNRDWLNEQFF
- - TRBJ2-7 TRBV6-5 TGTGCCAGCAGACCAAACCTGGGGACTCCTGGCTCCTACGAGCAGTACTTC CASRPNLGTPGSYEQYF
once - TRBJ2-3 TRBV4-3 TGCGCCAGCAGCCAAGAGGGGGACCCAGATACGCAGTATTTT CASSQEGDPDTQYF
- TRBD1 TRBJ1-4 TRBV9 TGTGCCAGCAGCCTGCAGGGGGAAGAGGAAAAACTGTTTTTT CASSLQGEEEKLFF
- - TRBJ1-1 TRBV7-2 TGTGCCAGCAGCTTAGTCGGGGCGGTCACTGAAGCTTTCTTT CASSLVGAVTEAFF
- - TRBJ1-1 TRBV20-1 TGCAGTGCTAGAGATAGTGTCGCAGGTGAAGCTTTCTTT CSARDSVAGEAFF
few - TRBJ1-5 TRBV6-1 TGTGCCAGCACCACACGAGGGGGCAATCAGCCCCAGCATTTT CASTTRGGNQPQHF
few - TRBJ1-5 TRBV12-3/TRBV12-4 TGTGCCAGCAGTTTATACGGATACAATCAGCCCCAGCATTTT CASSLYGYNQPQHF
few - TRBJ1-1 TRBV29-1 TGCAGCGTTGAATTTCGTCTGAACACTGAAGCTTTCTTT CSVEFRLNTEAFF
few - TRBJ2-7 TRBV5-1 TGCGCCAGCAGCTGGCTGGACTTCCCAGCAGGCTCCTACGAGCAGTACTTC CASSWLDFPAGSYEQYF
- TRBD1 TRBJ1-1 TRBV28 TGTGCCAGCAGTTTCCGGGACAGGGGGAACACTGAAGCTTTCTTT CASSFRDRGNTEAFF
- - TRBJ1-3 TRBV13 TGTGCCAGCAGCTTAAGAGCCAACTCTGGAAACACCATATATTTT CASSLRANSGNTIYF
- TRBD2 TRBJ2-1 TRBV24-1 TGTGCCACCAGTGATTCAACAGCGGGAGGGCCGTCTTCCTACAATGAGCAGTTCTTC CATSDSTAGGPSSYNEQFF
- TRBD1 TRBJ2-2 TRBV29-1 TGCAGCGTGACAGGGTTGGAGGCCGGGGAGCTGTTTTTT CSVTGLEAGELFF
many - TRBJ1-1 TRBV7-2 TGTGCCAGCAGCCAGACAACAGAAGCTTTCTTT CASSQTTEAFF
few TRBD2 TRBJ2-1 TRBV20-1 TGCAGTGCTAGACTGGCTAGCGGGAGCAATGAGCAGTTCTTC CSARLASGSNEQFF
few - TRBJ2-7 TRBV20-1 TGCAGTGCTTATGGGGAATTCTCTCTCGAGCAGTACTTC CSAYGEFSLEQYF
few TRBD1 TRBJ1-6 TRBV27 TGTGCCAGCAGTTTCAATCCCGGGACAGGACGCCGGTACTTT CASSFNPGTGRRYF
few - TRBJ1-1 TRBV29-1 TGCAGCGGGGTCTGGGGGCAGAGGGTTAACACTGAAGCTTTCTTT CSGVWGQRVNTEAFF
few TRBD2 TRBJ2-2 TRBV29-1 TGCAGCGTTATCATTGGACTAGCGGGAGGAAACACCGGGGAGCTGTTTTTT CSVIIGLAGGNTGELFF
- - TRBJ2-6 TRBV12-3/TRBV12-4 TGTGCCAGCCTAGATCTAGGGGCCAACGTCCTGACTTTC CASLDLGANVLTF
- - TRBJ1-2 TRBV7-9 TGTGCCAGCAGCTTAGCGGGCGGCAACTATGGCTACACCTTC CASSLAGGNYGYTF
few TRBD1 TRBJ1-1 TRBV4-1 TGCGCCAGCAGCCAGCGGGACAGACAAAACACTGAAGCTTTCTTT CASSQRDRQNTEAFF
few - TRBJ2-1 TRBV5-1 TGCGCCAGCAGCTTCAACGGTTACAATGAGCAGTTCTTC CASSFNGYNEQFF
- - TRBJ2-4 TRBV20-1 TGCAGTGCTAGACAAGACAGAGCCAGAAACATTCAGTACTTC CSARQDRARNIQYF
many TRBD1 TRBJ1-1 TRBV5-1 TGCGCCAGCAGCTTGCGTCTCGACAGGGGAGGAGTCACTGAAGCTTTCTTT CASSLRLDRGGVTEAFF
- - TRBJ2-3 TRBV28 TGTGCCAGCAGTTTAGTAGCGGGCACAGATACGCAGTATTTT CASSLVAGTDTQYF
many TRBD1 TRBJ1-1 TRBV29-1 TGCAGCGTAAGGGACAGGGGTGAAGCTTTCTTT CSVRDRGEAFF
few TRBD1 TRBJ1-1 TRBV10-3 TGTGCCATCGGTTCAGGACAGGGCCTCTCTATGAACACTGAAGCTTTCTTT CAIGSGQGLSMNTEAFF
- - TRBJ1-5 TRBV15 TGTGCCACACGGAACAGTAATCAGCCCCAGCATTTT CATRNSNQPQHF
- TRBD1 TRBJ2-1 TRBV11-2 TGTGCCAGCAGTAAAAGACCGGGACAGGAGCTTTACAATGAGCAGTTCTTC CASSKRPGQELYNEQFF
- TRBD2 TRBJ2-3 TRBV5-5 TGTGCCAGCAGCTTGCTTTTCGGCGGGAGTTTGACAGATACGCAGTATTTT CASSLLFGGSLTDTQYF
many - TRBJ1-1 TRBV12-3/TRBV12-4 TGCGCCAGCAGCCGACAGAACACTGAAGCTTTCTTT CASSRQNTEAFF
few - TRBJ1-1 TRBV7-9 TGTGCCAGCAGCTTTCGGTCTTCCCCTGAAGCTTTCTTT CASSFRSSPEAFF